Given below is one TCR beta chain in context. The germline V gene encodes CDR1 SNHLY and CDR2 FYNNEI. J was trimmed by 5 bases and V by 8 bases; bases with no gene match: 15. This CDR3 region has 16 residues. As processed by the authors: Estimates of nucleated cell counts were drawn from the amplification of reference gene primers. Data came from immunoSEQ multiplex PCR; TCRdb stores just in-frame clones and leaves some out. V and J calls and clone size are those listed in that table; D and trimming were worked out from the DNA. The repertoire includes 68,000 or so clones, about 91% of them detected once, and 8.2% sits in the top ten. The record originates from a study of blood T cell repertoires in COVID-19. Turning to the study itself: Italy, Spain and the United States were the sources of the convalescent and acute COVID-19 samples. Nucleic acid was either cDNA or gDNA, and it came from T cells, B-cell-depleted T cells, or PBMCs.

V usage is TRBV2 and J usage is TRBJ2-1; 7 positions agree with TRBD1. Specimen: peripheral blood. The receptor's source is a man aged 50 to 60 with active COVID-19. The CDR3 region is CASFRGNRLVNNEQFF. In DNA form, the CDR3 reads TGTGCCAGCTTCAGGGGGAACCGCCTGGTAAACAATGAGCAGTTCTTC.